Below are 7 T cell receptor beta chains sequenced from a single sample in a study of T cells after yellow fever vaccination. TCRdb reanalysed the 5' RACE reads using MiXCR and keeps one entry per CDR3 protein. This sample has fewer than 650,000 distinct CDR3 sequences, with roughly 22% found just once. The source material was PBMCs, sampled roughly 20 days after the first yellow fever vaccination. These receptors all stem from a man between 18 and 29 years old who received the YFV17D yellow fever vaccine.

The chain has TRBV6-2 or TRBV6-3 and TRBJ1-4; possible D gene TRBD1, 5 bases. Germline V gene lookup returns CDR1 MNHEY and CDR2 SVGEGT. V was pared by 2 bases and J by 0 bases, with 16 bases between. This CDR3 is 18 amino acids long. As DNA, the CDR3 is TGTGCCAGCAGTTACGCCTTCGGAGAGACAGCAACTAATGAAAAACTGTTTTTT. This gives the protein CASSYAFGETATNEKLFF.

This clonotype was seen only a few times. The chain carries TRBV5-6 and TRBJ2-2; 7 nucleotides align to TRBD2. The V and J ends lost 0 bases and 6 bases, in that order; junction bases with no gene match: 5. CDR1 is SGHDT and CDR2 is YYEEEE in the germline V gene. This CDR3 has 15 residues. The CDR3 region has the DNA TGTGCCAGCAGCTTGGACGGCCGGGGGGCCGGGGAGCTGTTTTTT. Translated: CASSLDGRGAGELFF.

Only a few counts were recorded for this clonotype. This chain links TRBV18 with TRBJ1-5; D remains unclear. The CDR3 totals 13 residues. The germline V gene has CDR1 KGHSH and CDR2 LQKENI. Trimming removed 1 base from V and 5 bases from J, with 6 bases in between. The CDR3 DNA reads as TGTGCCAGCTCACCACTTAGGGATCAGCCCCAGCATTTT. This encodes CASSPLRDQPQHF.

This clonotype showed up just a few times. The chain carries TRBV5-1 and TRBJ1-5; no clear D. Germline V gene lookup returns CDR1 SGHRS and CDR2 YFSETQ. Trimming shortened V by 1 base and J by 1 base, and 9 bases separated the two germline ends. The CDR3 consists of 15 residues. CDR3: CASSLSPGSNQPQHF. Written as DNA, the CDR3 is TGCGCCAGCAGCTTGAGTCCAGGAAGCAATCAGCCCCAGCATTTT.

The rearrangement joins TRBV7-2 to TRBJ2-5; 9 bases map to TRBD2. V lost 4 bases, J lost 3 bases, and 0 bases stayed unmatched. Per germline, CDR1 SGHTA and CDR2 FQGNSA. The CDR3 covers 13 residues. CDR3 bases: TGTGCCAGCAGCTCTAGCGGGAAAGAGACCCAGTACTTC. It is translated as CASSSSGKETQYF.

In its sample, this clonotype was seen a few times. The V gene is TRBV6-6, the J gene TRBJ2-1; possible D gene TRBD2, 6 bases. Per the germline V gene, CDR1 is MNHNY and CDR2 is SVGAGI (reference sequence). CDR3 size: 13 residues. V was clipped by 2 bases and J by 5 bases, with 7 bases between them. The CDR3 DNA reads as TGTGCCAGCAGTTACGGACTAAACAATGAGCAGTTCTTC. Its translation: CASSYGLNNEQFF.

V is TRBV7-3 and J is TRBJ2-3; TRBD2 matches at 8 bases. The CDR3 loop spans 16 amino acids. Germline values: CDR1 SGHTA, CDR2 FQGTGA. Trimming took 0 bases from V and 4 from J; bases not matched to a gene: 6. The CDR3 bases are TGTGCCAGCAGCTTAACGTACGGGGGGGGCCCAGATACGCAGTATTTT. Translation: CASSLTYGGGPDTQYF.